These 23 T cell receptor beta chains originate from one sample sequenced in a study of lymphopenia after photon versus proton radiotherapy. Data came from immunoSEQ multiplex PCR; TCRdb stores just in-frame clones and leaves some out. The sample lists roughly 35,000 clones; more than 75% were seen once. The sample here was peripheral blood, taken from a patient treated with photon-based radiotherapy. Receptors were obtained from a man between 50 and 59 years old with gastric cancer.

V gene TRBV28 combines with J gene TRBJ2-3; 9 nucleotides match TRBD2. The CDR3 runs 16 residues. The trim removed 10 bases at V and 3 bases at J, leaving 14 bases unmatched. The germline gives CDR1 MDHEN, CDR2 SYDVKM. The CDR3 loop reads CATTDHSGSKTDTQYF. The CDR3 DNA follows: TGTGCCACTACAGATCATAGCGGGAGTAAGACAGATACGCAGTATTTT.

The V gene is TRBV7-9, the J gene TRBJ1-1; D gene uncertain. Germline V gene sequence: CDR1 SEHNR, CDR2 FQNEAQ (reference sequence). The CDR3 spans 13 residues. V was trimmed by 0 bases and J by 7 bases, leaving 9 bases between them. The CDR3 coding sequence is TGTGCCAGCAGCTTAGCGCATTGGAGTGAAGCTTTCTTT. Protein: CASSLAHWSEAFF.

The chain has TRBV6-5 and TRBJ2-7; D is unresolved. Trimming removed 0 bases at V and 1 base at J, with 7 bases between. The CDR3 is 14 residues long. CDR1 and CDR2 from the germline V gene are MNHEY and SVGAGI. CDR3 sequence: CASSYSLRSYEQYF. As DNA, the CDR3 is TGTGCCAGCAGTTACTCGCTACGGTCCTACGAGCAGTACTTC.

This clone has more than one count but fewer than ten. V usage is TRBV6-1 and J usage is TRBJ2-7; the match to TRBD2 covers 7 bases. Losses at the gene ends were 0 bases for V and 3 bases for J; bases not matched to a gene: 8. Germline lookup yields CDR1 MNHNS and CDR2 SASEGT. The CDR3 covers 16 residues. CDR3 DNA: TGTGCCAGCAGTGAAGCCGGGGAGGGCGCCGGCTACGAGCAGTACTTC. Encoded protein: CASSEAGEGAGYEQYF.

This chain uses TRBV25-1 with TRBJ2-5; weak D call: TRBD1 (6 bases). The end of the DNA fits TRBJ2-7 better, so the J call may be wrong. This CDR3 comprises 14 residues. Germline V gene data show CDR1 as MGHDK and CDR2 as SYGVNS. CDR3 amino acids: CARTPGQLSYEQYF. The CDR3 coding sequence is TGTGCCAGAACTCCGGGACAACTATCCTACGAGCAGTACTTC.

The chain is built from TRBV2 and TRBJ2-7; D is possibly TRBD1 (6 bases). Trimming removed 11 bases from V and 6 bases from J, with 20 bases in between. Germline values: CDR1 SNHLY, CDR2 FYNNEI. There are 13 residues in the CDR3. Here the CDR3 DNA reads TGTGCCGGGCAGTCCGACAGGTCTGGCGAGCAGTACTTC. It specifies CAGQSDRSGEQYF.

V and J are TRBV11-2 and TRBJ2-1, with TRBD2 matching over 8 bases. Per the germline V gene, CDR1 is SGHAT and CDR2 is FQNNGV. With 6 bases clipped from V and 3 bases from J, the junction kept 13 bases outside the gene matches. The CDR3 runs to 17 residues. CDR3 nucleotides: TGTGCCAGCAGACCCGGGACGGGAGGGCAATTCTACAATGAGCAGTTCTTC. Protein sequence: CASRPGTGGQFYNEQFF.

The chain employs TRBV12-5 and TRBJ2-3, with a tentative D call TRBD1 (5 bases). The CDR3 extends over 15 amino acids. CDR1 LGHNT and CDR2 FRNRAP come from the germline V gene. Deletions cut 6 bases from V and 4 bases from J, with 17 bases between. CDR3 nucleotide sequence: TGTGCTAGTGGCCCGGACGGACCCAGGGCAGATACGCAGTATTTT. It yields the protein CASGPDGPRADTQYF.

This clone appeared a single time. The rearrangement uses TRBV19 and TRBJ2-3; 16 nucleotides match TRBD2. CDR1 is LNHDA and CDR2 is SQIVND in the germline V gene (reference sequence). CDR3 length equals 16 residues. J gave up 6 bases and V 5 bases, and 5 bases lay outside the gene matches. This CDR3 is CASSAGTSGRGDTQYF. DNA for the CDR3: TGTGCCAGTAGTGCCGGGACTAGCGGGAGGGGTGATACGCAGTATTTT.

This chain connects TRBV28 to TRBJ2-2, with a tentative D call TRBD1 (5 bases). The germline V gene has CDR1 MDHEN and CDR2 SYDVKM. The CDR3 is 16 amino acids. V was shortened by 3 bases and J by 3 bases, with 14 bases between the two germline ends. The CDR3 bases are TGTGCCAGCAGTTTCACGTCAGGGATACACACCGGGGAGCTGTTTTTT. Translated: CASSFTSGIHTGELFF. The full variable domain, with the rest looked up from reference TRBV28 and TRBJ2-2, is DVKVTQSSRYLVKRTGEKVFLECVQDMDHENMFWYRQDPGLGLRLIYFSYDVKMKEKGDIPEGYSVSREKKERFSLILESASTNQTSMYLCASSFTSGIHTGELFFGEGSRLTVL.

The chain uses TRBV27 and TRBJ2-7, with 7 bases fitting TRBD1. Germline V gene sequence: CDR1 MNHEY, CDR2 SMNVEV (reference sequence). Losses at the gene ends were 5 bases for V and 4 bases for J; bases not matched to a gene: 11. This CDR3 contains 15 residues. The CDR3 DNA reads as TGTGCCAGCAGTACCAAGGGGGCCCGCGTATACGAGCAGTACTTC. This gives the protein CASSTKGARVYEQYF.

CDR3 region: CATSRVGGRGPYNEQFF. CDR3 nucleotides: TGTGCCACCAGCAGAGTTGGGGGCAGGGGGCCCTACAATGAGCAGTTCTTC. The chain joins TRBV15 to TRBJ2-1; 8 bases fit TRBD1. V shed 1 base, J shed 2 bases, and the junction held 7 bases outside the gene matches. CDR1 is LNHNV, CDR2 YYDKDF, per germline (reference sequence). The CDR3 is 17 amino acids.

This chain connects TRBV5-1 to TRBJ1-1, with D perhaps TRBD1 (6 bases). The CDR3 sequence is 15 residues long. Germline V gene lookup returns CDR1 SGHRS and CDR2 YFSETQ. Between the trimmed V and J ends, which lost 5 bases and 0 bases, there was a span of 14 bases. The CDR3 DNA is TGCGCCAGCAGTTTAGACAGGATGGTGAACACTGAAGCTTTCTTT. This sequence encodes CASSLDRMVNTEAFF. The whole variable domain, filled in from reference TRBV5-1 and TRBJ1-1, reads KAGVTQTPRYLIKTRGQQVTLSCSPISGHRSVSWYQQTPGQGLQFLFEYFSETQRNKGNFPGRFSGRQFSNSRSEMNVSTLELGDSALYLCASSLDRMVNTEAFFGQGTRLTVV.

This rearrangement joins TRBV19 to TRBJ2-5, with TRBD2 as a possible D gene (6 bases). The CDR3 covers 14 residues. V lost 7 bases to trimming and J lost 1 base, with 13 bases between them. CDR1 is LNHDA, CDR2 SQIVND, per germline (reference sequence). In DNA, the CDR3 is TGTGCCAGTAATACCCCGGGAGCCCAAGAGACCCAGTACTTC. It specifies CASNTPGAQETQYF.

This clone was counted only a few times. This chain joins TRBV4-1 and TRBJ1-2; D is unresolved. The CDR3 has 12 residues. Trimming took off 2 bases at V and 7 bases at J, with 8 bases between the two ends. Germline-derived CDR1 and CDR2 are MGHRA and YSYEKL. CDR3 sequence: CASSQFMSGYTF. The CDR3 coding sequence is TGCGCCAGCAGCCAATTTATGTCTGGCTACACCTTC.

This rearrangement joins TRBV5-1 to TRBJ1-1, with a possible D match to TRBD1 (5 bases). The V and J ends lost 5 bases and 1 base respectively, with 18 bases between them. The CDR3 is 16 residues long. Germline V gives CDR1 SGHRS, CDR2 YFSETQ. For the CDR3, the DNA is TGCGCCAGCAGTACCGGGACCACAGCGTCGAACACTGAAGCTTTCTTT. This translates into CASSTGTTASNTEAFF.

The chain recombines TRBV27 with TRBJ2-1; D not resolved. Germline CDR1 is MNHEY and CDR2 is SMNVEV (reference sequence). CDR3 length: 14 amino acids. V was shortened by 6 bases and J by 0 bases, with 9 bases between the two germline ends. The CDR3 sequence: CASRRHSSYNEQFF. CDR3 in DNA: TGTGCCAGCAGACGGCATAGCTCCTACAATGAGCAGTTCTTC.

This clone was seen more than once but under ten times. This chain uses TRBV5-8 with TRBJ2-5, with D possibly TRBD2 on 6 matching bases. CDR1 is SGHTS and CDR2 is YDEGEE in the germline V gene. V was clipped by 0 bases and J by 2 bases, with 14 bases between them. The CDR3 extends over 16 amino acids. In nucleotides, the CDR3 is TGTGCCAGCAGCTTGGCGGGAGAGGGACCACAAGAGACCCAGTACTTC. Translated: CASSLAGEGPQETQYF.

The chain combines TRBV10-3 with TRBJ2-1; 13 nucleotides line up with TRBD2. Looked up from germline, CDR1 is ENHRY and CDR2 is SYGVKD. The CDR3 runs to 16 residues. J gave up 3 bases and V 5 bases, and 4 bases lay outside the gene matches. The CDR3 nucleotides are TGTGCCATCAGTCGGACTAGCGGGAGAGTCTACAATGAGCAGTTCTTC. Encoded protein: CAISRTSGRVYNEQFF.

Comments on this clone: Different DNA sequences within this sample yield the same CDR3. V usage is TRBV11-2 and J usage is TRBJ2-3; TRBD1 matches at 9 bases. There are 15 residues in the CDR3. Trimming removed 2 bases from V and 3 bases from J; junction bases left unmatched: 3. Germline V lookup: CDR1 SGHAT, CDR2 FQNNGV. The CDR3 DNA reads as TGTGCCAGCAGCTTAATGGGGACAGGGACAGATACGCAGTATTTT. Amino acids: CASSLMGTGTDTQYF.

The V and J genes are TRBV5-1 and TRBJ2-6; 8 bases align to TRBD1. The CDR3 runs to 15 residues. After removal of 7 bases from V and 3 bases from J, the junction contained 6 bases not matched to a gene. CDR1 is SGHRS and CDR2 is YFSETQ in the germline V gene. The CDR3 coding sequence is TGCGCCAGCGGCCAGGGGGCCGGTGGGGCCAACGTCCTGACTTTC. It yields the protein CASGQGAGGANVLTF. The entire variable domain, with the rest obtained from reference TRBV5-1 and TRBJ2-6, is as follows: KAGVTQTPRYLIKTRGQQVTLSCSPISGHRSVSWYQQTPGQGLQFLFEYFSETQRNKGNFPGRFSGRQFSNSRSEMNVSTLELGDSALYLCASGQGAGGANVLTFGAGSRLTVL.

The chain joins TRBV7-8 to TRBJ2-3; 10 bases align to TRBD2. The CDR3 length is 17 residues. Germline V gene data show CDR1 as SGHVS and CDR2 as FQNEAQ. V was pared by 1 base and J by 3 bases, with 7 bases of the junction left unmatched. The CDR3 is CASSLGLAGESTDTQYF. CDR3 in DNA: TGTGCCAGCAGCTTAGGGCTAGCGGGAGAAAGTACAGATACGCAGTATTTT.

The gene calls are TRBV6-1 and TRBJ2-7; 7 bases map to TRBD1. CDR1 and CDR2 (germline): MNHNS, SASEGT. The V gene end was trimmed by 4 bases and the J gene end by 4 bases; junction bases not matched to a gene: 16. This CDR3 contains 17 residues. The CDR3 region is CASSADRTYSTQYEQYF. The CDR3, as DNA: TGTGCCAGCAGTGCGGACAGGACCTACTCTACACAATACGAGCAGTACTTC.